This T cell receptor (beta chain) comes out of a study of blood T cell repertoires in COVID-19. Study details: Italy, Spain and the United States were the sources of the convalescent and acute COVID-19 samples. T cells, B-cell-depleted T cells, or PBMCs supplied cDNA or gDNA.

In the authors' workflow: Reference gene primer amplification gave nucleated cell count estimates. This table comes from immunoSEQ multiplex PCR, and its TCRdb copy is limited to in-frame clones, with some not included. V and J calls and clone size are given by that table; D and trimming were obtained from the DNA. The table records some 260,000 clones, around nine tenths of them present only once. CDR1 and CDR2 from the germline V gene are KGHSH and LQKENI. The CDR3 spans 14 residues. Trimming stripped 3 bases from V and 5 bases from J, with 11 bases between. This TCR derives from a woman in her thirties or forties who had recovered from COVID-19. The sample was peripheral blood. This chain links TRBV18 with TRBJ2-1; D gene unclear. In nucleotides, the CDR3 is TGTGCCAGCTCACCGCCGACCACTAACAATGAGCAGTTCTTC. Protein sequence: CASSPPTTNNEQFF.